This TCR beta chain was identified in a study of regulatory T cells in long-lasting Graves disease. The germline CDR1 and CDR2 sequences are SGHRS and YFSETQ. The junction had 12 bases not matched to a gene; V was cut back by 4 bases and J by 11 bases. This CDR3 has 13 amino acids. Time point of the sample: newly diagnosed GD, antithyroid drugs for less than 3 months. Isolated PBMC RNA provided the starting material for the TCR library. This clonotype appeared a few times. Its antigen is undetermined. Both iRepertoire HTBI primers and Arm-PCR of CDR3 regions were used to build the TCR beta libraries. MiXCR, applied by TCRdb to the multiplex PCR reads, yields one record per CDR3 protein. The data contain over 500,000 distinct CDR3 sequences, about 16% of them singletons. Study-wide results and caveats: Patients with persistent Graves' had lower TCR diversity than newly diagnosed patients.

The data also belong to a second study, concerning T cells in Graves' hyperthyroidism and ophthalmopathy.

Sequencing used peripheral blood mononuclear cells (PBMCs), obtained at new diagnosis, from a patient treated with antithyroid drugs. The source is a man aged 18 to 29 with Graves disease. The V call is TRBV5-1, the J call TRBJ2-7, with 7 bases lining up with TRBD2. The chain's CDR3 is CASSPDDGTTEYF. The CDR3 bases are TGCGCCAGCAGCCCTGATGACGGGACTACAGAGTACTTC.